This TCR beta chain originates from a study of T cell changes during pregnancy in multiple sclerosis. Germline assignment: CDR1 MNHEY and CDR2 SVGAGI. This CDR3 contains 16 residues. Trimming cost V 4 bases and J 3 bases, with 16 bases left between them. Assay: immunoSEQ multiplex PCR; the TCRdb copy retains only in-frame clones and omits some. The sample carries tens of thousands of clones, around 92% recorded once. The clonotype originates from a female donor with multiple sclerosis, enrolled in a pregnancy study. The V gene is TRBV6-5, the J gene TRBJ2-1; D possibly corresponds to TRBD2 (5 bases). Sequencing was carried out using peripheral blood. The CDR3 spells CASSSQLATNYNEQFF. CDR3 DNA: TGTGCCAGCAGTTCCCAGCTAGCTACTAACTACAATGAGCAGTTCTTC.